A selection of T cell receptor beta chains follows, all from one sample in a study of graft-versus-host responses after intestinal transplantation. This table comes from immunoSEQ multiplex PCR, and its TCRdb copy is limited to in-frame clones, with some not included. This sample has 60,000 to 65,000 clones; about 89% occur once, and the top ten carry approximately 1.6%. The sequences come from ileum tissue, collected 357 days after transplant. These TCRs come from a human patient who received an intestinal transplant, so some T cells may come from the graft donor. Each CDR3 is given with its conserved first and last residue. Each record gives: D gene, V gene, clone size, J gene, CDR3 DNA, CDR3 protein. The D gene is left open where the match is weak. Size is omitted from some rows. Given values are once, few, many or a class for expanded clones.

NA,TRBV5-4,NA,TRBJ2-7,TGTGCCAGCAGCTTAAGGGGGGGCGTTTACGAGCAGTACTTC,CASSLRGGVYEQYF
TRBD1,TRBV6-4,NA,TRBJ2-2,TGTGCCAGCAGTGCGGGACAGGGAACCGGGGAGCTGTTTTTT,CASSAGQGTGELFF
NA,TRBV25-1,NA,TRBJ2-5,TGTGCCAGCAGTGAAGTGACTCCGTCGGAGACCCAGTACTTC,CASSEVTPSETQYF
TRBD1,TRBV28,NA,TRBJ2-7,TGTGCCAGCAGTTTCCGGGACAGGGATTGGACTTCAACCTCCTACGAGCAGTACTTC,CASSFRDRDWTSTSYEQYF
TRBD2,TRBV11-2,NA,TRBJ2-7,TGTGCCAGCAGCTTAGGTGGGGGAGGGTACGAGCAGTACTTC,CASSLGGGGYEQYF
NA,TRBV28,NA,TRBJ2-3,TGTGCCAGCAGTCCCCAGGGGGATACGCAGTATTTT,CASSPQGDTQYF
NA,TRBV4-1,NA,TRBJ2-7,TGCGCCAGCAGCCAAGAAGAACTAGCTGGCGAGCAGTACTTC,CASSQEELAGEQYF
NA,TRBV18,NA,TRBJ2-1,TGTGCCAGCTCACCCTGGGACACCTACTCCTACAATGAGCAGTTCTTC,CASSPWDTYSYNEQFF
TRBD2,TRBV5-1,NA,TRBJ2-7,TGCGCCAGCAGCCCGGGACTAGCGGGGACCTACGAGCAGTACTTC,CASSPGLAGTYEQYF
NA,TRBV9,NA,TRBJ2-5,TGTGCCAGCAGCGTCGAAGAGACCCAGTACTTC,CASSVEETQYF
NA,TRBV5-4,NA,TRBJ2-5,TGTGCCAGCAGCTTGGTACTTGAATCAGAGACCCAGTACTTC,CASSLVLESETQYF
NA,TRBV5-6,NA,TRBJ2-2,TGTGCCAGCAGCGCACAGGGCTCCGGGGAGCTGTTTTTT,CASSAQGSGELFF
NA,TRBV12-5,NA,TRBJ1-6,TGTGCTAGTGGTTCAGCCGGGACTCCCCGTTCACCCCTCCACTTT,CASGSAGTPRSPLHF
NA,TRBV5-1,medium-sized,TRBJ2-1,TGCGCCAGCAGTGGTCAGTCCTACAATGAGCAGTTCTTC,CASSGQSYNEQFF
TRBD1,TRBV5-1,NA,TRBJ2-5,TGCGCCAGCAGCCCTGGGACAGGGGGCCCCCGGGAGACCCAGTACTTC,CASSPGTGGPRETQYF
TRBD2,TRBV5-4,NA,TRBJ2-2,TGTGCCAGCAGCGGCCGGGCCACTAGCGGGGGGAGCACCGGGGAGCTGTTTTTT,CASSGRATSGGSTGELFF
NA,TRBV4-1,NA,TRBJ2-7,TGCGCCAGCAGCCAAGATGACAGTCGGCCCTTCTACGAGCAGTACTTC,CASSQDDSRPFYEQYF
NA,TRBV18,NA,TRBJ2-3,TGTGCCAGCTCTCCGGACAGCACAGATACGCAGTATTTT,CASSPDSTDTQYF
TRBD1,TRBV2,NA,TRBJ2-5,TGTGCCAGCAGTGAAGCACAGGGGGCGACCCAGTACTTC,CASSEAQGATQYF
TRBD1,TRBV18,NA,TRBJ1-2,TGTGCCAGCTCCCAAATGCCAAGTACAGGGGCTGATGGCTACACCTTC,CASSQMPSTGADGYTF
TRBD2,TRBV4-1,NA,TRBJ2-5,TGCGCCAGCAGCCAAGATAAGACTAGCGGGGTGGAGACCCAGTACTTC,CASSQDKTSGVETQYF
TRBD1,TRBV11-3,NA,TRBJ2-2,TGTGCCAGCAGCGCCGGACAGGACGCGAACACCGGGGAGCTGTTTTTT,CASSAGQDANTGELFF
NA,TRBV29-1,NA,TRBJ2-1,TGCAGCGTTGGGTTGGGTGAGCAGTTCTTC,CSVGLGEQFF
NA,TRBV21-1,NA,TRBJ2-3,TGTGCCAGCAGCAAAGGGACAAGCAGCACAGATACGCAGTATTTT,CASSKGTSSTDTQYF
TRBD2,TRBV6-5,NA,TRBJ2-5,TGTGCTACTCAGGGAGCGGGAGGCTGGGAGACCCAGTACTTC,CATQGAGGWETQYF
TRBD2,TRBV2,NA,TRBJ2-5,TGTGCCAGCAGTGATGCTAGCGGGGGGCAAGAGACCCAGTACTTC,CASSDASGGQETQYF
NA,TRBV11-2,NA,TRBJ1-2,TGTGCCAGCAGCCCGGGACTAGATCCAATTGGCTACACCTTC,CASSPGLDPIGYTF
NA,TRBV10-1,NA,TRBJ2-7,TGCGCCAGCAGAGATGACAGAAAGCACTACGAGCAGTACTTC,CASRDDRKHYEQYF
NA,TRBV7-2,NA,TRBJ2-2,TGTGCCAGCAGCTTATTCCTAGCCGACACCGGGGAGCTGTTTTTT,CASSLFLADTGELFF
NA,TRBV14,NA,TRBJ1-1,TGTGCCAGCAGCCATCAAGGCAAGAACACTGAAGCTTTCTTT,CASSHQGKNTEAFF
NA,TRBV5-1,NA,TRBJ2-7,TGCGCCAGCAGCTTGCGGGGGGCCTCCTACGAGCAGTACTTC,CASSLRGASYEQYF
TRBD2,TRBV5-4,NA,TRBJ2-3,TGTGCCAGCAGCTTGGTTCCTAGCGGGGAGTCAAGCACAGATACGCAGTATTTT,CASSLVPSGESSTDTQYF
NA,TRBV6-5,NA,TRBJ1-2,TGTGCCAGCAGTTACTCGCGGACAAGCTCGGGAGGCTACACCTTC,CASSYSRTSSGGYTF
TRBD2,TRBV7-3,NA,TRBJ2-2,TGTGCCAGCAGCTGGACAGCGGGAGCGGGGACCGGGGAGCTGTTTTTT,CASSWTAGAGTGELFF
NA,TRBV28,NA,TRBJ2-2,TGTGCCACCTCGGGGGTCACCGGGGAGCTGTTTTTT,CATSGVTGELFF
NA,TRBV11-2,NA,TRBJ2-7,TGTGCCAGCAGCTTAGGGAGGACAAGAAGCTCCTACGAGCAGTACTTC,CASSLGRTRSSYEQYF
TRBD1,TRBV5-1,NA,TRBJ1-6,TGCGCCAGCAGGGAGACAGGGGACTCACCCCTCCACTTT,CASRETGDSPLHF
TRBD1,TRBV27,NA,TRBJ2-1,TGTGCCAGCAGTTTAGCAGGGGGCAGTGAGCAGTTCTTC,CASSLAGGSEQFF
TRBD2,TRBV7-2,NA,TRBJ2-5,TGTGCCAGCAGCTTAGGGGGGAGGGCGACCCAAGAGACCCAGTACTTC,CASSLGGRATQETQYF
NA,TRBV9,NA,TRBJ2-7,TGTGCCAGCAGCGTAGTTGAAACGAGCTCCCTTGGCCAGGCTTACGAGCAGTACTTC,CASSVVETSSLGQAYEQYF
TRBD1,TRBV7-9,NA,TRBJ2-7,TGTGCCAGCAGCTATTCAGGACAGGAATCCTACGAGCAGTACTTC,CASSYSGQESYEQYF
TRBD1,TRBV5-4,once,TRBJ2-2,TGTGCCAGCAGCTATCCGGGACAGGGGGCGAACACCGGGGAGCTGTTTTTT,CASSYPGQGANTGELFF
NA,TRBV9,NA,TRBJ2-3,TGTGCCAGCAGCACAACCAGGGCTAGGAGCACAGATACGCAGTATTTT,CASSTTRARSTDTQYF
NA,TRBV11-3,NA,TRBJ1-1,TGTGCCAGCAGCCGCCGGACAGACACTGAAGCTTTCTTT,CASSRRTDTEAFF
NA,TRBV6-6,NA,TRBJ1-1,TGTGCCAGCAAAGCGGGGAACACTGAAGCTTTCTTT,CASKAGNTEAFF